This T cell receptor beta chain is drawn from a study of OX40 agonist ivuxolimab in advanced cancers. Background on the study: Patients got intravenous ivuxolimab at 0.01 to 10 mg/kg every 2 weeks. A partial response was reached by three patients: one with hepatocellular carcinoma and two with cutaneous melanoma.

The method was immunoSEQ multiplex PCR; TCRdb's version includes in-frame clones alone and lacks a portion of them. Among 60,000 to 95,000 clones listed, 65% to 90% were seen once. The sequencing here drew on CD4+ or CD8+ T cells sorted from blood, taken in a trial of the OX40 agonist ivuxolimab. The sequence came from an adult with an advanced solid tumor such as melanoma, head and neck, liver or kidney cancer.

The CDR3 bases are TGTGCCAGCAGCCTATTAACGGGAGGACGGACTGAAGCTTTCTTT. The encoded protein is CASSLLTGGRTEAFF. The V gene is TRBV14, the J gene TRBJ1-1; no definite D call. V was trimmed by 4 bases and J by 5 bases, leaving 17 bases between them. This CDR3 region has 15 residues. CDR1 is SGHDN, CDR2 FVKESK, per germline.